The 30 T cell receptor beta chains presented below share a single source sample, sequenced in a study of blood T cell repertoires in COVID-19. The protocol was immunoSEQ multiplex PCR, while the TCRdb copy is restricted to in-frame clones and leaves out a portion. The sample has 200,000 to 250,000 clones, roughly 88% seen once. Material: PBMCs or T cells enriched from blood (not recorded which). The receptors here all came from a woman aged 50 to 65 who had recovered from COVID-19.

V and J are TRBV18 and TRBJ2-3, with a possible D match to TRBD2 (6 bases). Trimming took 0 bases from V and 0 from J, leaving 7 bases between them. Germline V CDR1 and CDR2: KGHSH, LQKENI. This CDR3 comprises 15 residues. In DNA, the CDR3 is TGTGCCAGCTCACCACCCGGGACTAGCACAGATACGCAGTATTTT. It translates to CASSPPGTSTDTQYF.

This rearrangement joins TRBV11-3 to TRBJ2-5, with 11 bases aligning to TRBD2. CDR3 size: 16 residues. V shed 6 bases and J 3 bases; nucleotides not matched to a gene: 9. The germline V gene has CDR1 SGHNT and CDR2 YENEEA. In nucleotides, the CDR3 is TGTGCCAGCAGGGCTAGAACTAGCGGGGGAAAAGAGACCCAGTACTTC. Translation gives CASRARTSGGKETQYF.

CDR3 amino acids: CATSRDQGQTYEQYF. The CDR3 coding sequence is TGTGCCACCAGCAGAGATCAAGGACAGACATACGAGCAGTACTTC. J is TRBJ2-7 and V is TRBV15; the D gene is possibly TRBD1 (6 bases). The CDR3 sequence is 15 residues long. From germline, CDR1 is LNHNV and CDR2 YYDKDF (reference sequence). The ends were cut back, 0 bases at V and 4 bases at J, with 13 bases in the middle.

This chain joins TRBV6-4 and TRBJ2-2; 11 nucleotides match TRBD2. The junction had 8 bases not matched to a gene; V was cut back by 10 bases and J by 4 bases. CDR1 is MRHNA, CDR2 SNTAGT, per germline. The CDR3 is made up of 15 amino acids. CDR3 in DNA: TGTGCCACAGGGGTAGCGGGGGGGCCCACCGGGGAGCTGTTTTTT. Protein sequence: CATGVAGGPTGELFF.

This rearrangement joins TRBV4-2 to TRBJ2-7; no reliable D call. The CDR3 extends over 15 amino acids. CDR1 LGHNA and CDR2 YNFKEQ come from the germline V gene. With 0 bases removed from V and 2 bases from J, the gap between germline ends came to 11 bases. CDR3 residues: CASSQDLGGPYEQYF. CDR3 nucleotide sequence: TGTGCCAGCAGCCAAGATCTTGGCGGCCCCTACGAGCAGTACTTC.

V gene TRBV7-8 combines with J gene TRBJ1-1; D gene uncertain. V lost 1 base, J lost 1 base, and 13 bases lay in between. Per germline, CDR1 SGHVS and CDR2 FQNEAQ. This CDR3 is built from 16 residues. CDR3 DNA: TGTGCCAGCAGCTTAGTCGCGGTTTCCGGGAACACTGAAGCTTTCTTT. It translates to CASSLVAVSGNTEAFF.

This chain joins TRBV18 and TRBJ1-2; D is uncertain. V was cut by 0 bases and J by 4 bases, with 12 bases left in between. Germline lookup yields CDR1 KGHSH and CDR2 LQKENI. This CDR3 comprises 15 residues. CDR3 coding DNA: TGTGCCAGCTCACCACCGATCGCGGAGCTCTATGGCTACACCTTC. It encodes CASSPPIAELYGYTF.

The gene calls are TRBV7-2 and TRBJ2-5; TRBD1 might be the D (6 bases). Between the trimmed V and J ends, which lost 4 bases and 5 bases, there was a span of 11 bases. CDR1 and CDR2 (germline): SGHTA, FQGNSA. CDR3 size: 13 residues. CDR3 sequence: CASSSDSGETQYF. CDR3 DNA sequence: TGTGCCAGCAGCTCGGACAGTGGGGAGACCCAGTACTTC.

In DNA form, the CDR3 reads TGTGCCAGCAGCGAAGGACTGGGAGCTAACTATGGCTACACCTTC. Amino acid sequence: CASSEGLGANYGYTF. V is TRBV7-3 and J is TRBJ1-2; D not certain. The V and J ends lost 5 bases and 0 bases respectively, with 13 bases between them. The CDR3 has 15 amino acids. Per germline, CDR1 SGHTA and CDR2 FQGTGA.

V usage is TRBV4-1 and J usage is TRBJ1-1, with D maybe TRBD1 (6 bases). Trimming took off 4 bases at V and 4 bases at J, with 10 bases between the two ends. The germline V gene has CDR1 MGHRA and CDR2 YSYEKL. CDR3 length: 13 amino acids. The CDR3 region has the DNA TGCGCCAGCAGCCCATTAGGGGGCACTGAAGCTTTCTTT. Amino acids: CASSPLGGTEAFF.

The J gene is TRBJ1-6, the V gene TRBV30; unclear D gene. Germline lookup yields CDR1 GTSNPN and CDR2 SVGIG (reference sequence). This CDR3 spans 14 amino acids. The germline V and J ends were trimmed by 7 bases and 5 bases, with 15 bases remaining between them. The CDR3 coding sequence is TGTGCCTCTGGGCTCATCCGAAATAATTCACCCCTCCACTTT. Encoded protein: CASGLIRNNSPLHF.

The chain couples TRBV5-1 to TRBJ1-3; 9 bases are shared with TRBD1. The CDR3 extends over 14 amino acids. Germline CDR1 SGHRS, CDR2 YFSETQ. J gave up 8 bases and V 4 bases, and 7 bases lay outside the gene matches. DNA for the CDR3: TGCGCCAGCAGCCAACTACAGGGGGCGGACACCATATATTTT. Protein: CASSQLQGADTIYF.

J is TRBJ1-5 and V is TRBV30; maybe TRBD1 (5 bases). The V end lost 1 base, the J end lost 10 bases, and 11 bases lay between the germline ends. There are 12 residues in the CDR3. Germline V lookup: CDR1 GTSNPN, CDR2 SVGIG (reference sequence). For the CDR3, the DNA is TGTGCCTGGAGTGACGACCAGGGACCCCAGCATTTT. It yields the protein CAWSDDQGPQHF.

V is TRBV5-4 and J is TRBJ2-6; a possible D gene is TRBD2 (5 bases). V lost 4 bases, J lost 3 bases, and 17 bases lay in between. This CDR3 has 17 amino acids. The V gene's germline CDR1 is SGHNT and CDR2 YYREEE (reference sequence). CDR3 sequence reads: CASSRGQVGGGANVLTF. The CDR3 DNA reads as TGTGCCAGCAGCCGAGGGCAGGTGGGCGGTGGGGCCAACGTCCTGACTTTC.

The table lists this clone with a count of one. The chain employs TRBV27 and TRBJ1-5; TRBD1 matches at 7 bases. Unmatched junction bases numbered 5, after V lost 6 bases and J lost 0 bases. This CDR3 has 15 amino acids. Looked up from germline, CDR1 is MNHEY and CDR2 is SMNVEV (reference sequence). Here the CDR3 reads CASRPGTVSNQPQHF. CDR3 nucleotides: TGTGCCAGCAGACCTGGGACAGTTAGCAATCAGCCCCAGCATTTT.

The gene calls are TRBV11-2 and TRBJ1-1; 8 bases agree with TRBD1. The CDR3 has 16 residues. Trimming cost V 4 bases and J 1 base; bases outside gene matches: 8. Germline CDR1 is SGHAT and CDR2 is FQNNGV. Here the CDR3 reads CASSYPPGGGNTEAFF. The DNA of the CDR3 is TGTGCCAGCAGCTACCCCCCAGGGGGCGGGAACACTGAAGCTTTCTTT. Supplemented by reference TRBV11-2 and TRBJ1-1, the full variable domain reads EAGVAQSPRYKIIEKRQSVAFWCNPISGHATLYWYQQILGQGPKLLIQFQNNGVVDDSQLPKDRFSAERLKGVDSTLKIQPAKLEDSAVYLCASSYPPGGGNTEAFFGQGTRLTVV.

The chain is built from TRBV2 and TRBJ1-5; 10 bases are shared with TRBD1. Germline-derived CDR1 and CDR2 are SNHLY and FYNNEI. With 6 bases clipped from V and 4 bases from J, the junction kept 6 bases outside the gene matches. The CDR3 loop spans 15 amino acids. CDR3 amino acids: CASRRTGGPNQPQHF. The CDR3 nucleotides read TGTGCCAGCAGGCGGACAGGGGGTCCTAATCAGCCCCAGCATTTT.

Only one count was recorded for this clone. This sequence joins TRBV11-3 and TRBJ1-1, with D possibly being TRBD1 (5 bases). The V gene lost 5 bases and the J gene lost 2 bases, with 12 bases spanning the gap. Looked up from germline, CDR1 is SGHNT and CDR2 is YENEEA. The CDR3 contains 14 residues. DNA of the CDR3: TGTGCCAGCAGCCTGCGTTGGGGCAACACTGAAGCTTTCTTT. It translates to CASSLRWGNTEAFF.

V is TRBV7-3 and J is TRBJ2-1, with D perhaps matching TRBD2 (6 bases). V lost 2 bases, J lost 2 bases, and 10 bases lay in between. This CDR3 region has 15 residues. CDR1 is SGHTA and CDR2 is FQGTGA in the germline V gene. CDR3: CASSLGGTTYNEQFF. CDR3 in DNA: TGTGCCAGCAGCTTAGGCGGGACCACCTACAATGAGCAGTTCTTC.

V usage is TRBV6-8 and J usage is TRBJ2-2; 11 bases line up with TRBD2. This CDR3 is 17 amino acids long. J gave up 0 bases and V 7 bases, and 7 bases lay outside the gene matches. CDR1 MNHGY and CDR2 SAAAGT come from the germline V gene. The CDR3 spells CASTRTSGRTNTGELFF. In DNA, the CDR3 is TGTGCCAGCACTCGGACTAGCGGGCGAACGAACACCGGGGAGCTGTTTTTT.

This clone was recorded only once. The chain employs TRBV20-1 and TRBJ2-3; 8 nucleotides agree with TRBD1. This CDR3 is 14 amino acids long. Unmatched junction bases numbered 7, after V lost 3 bases and J lost 5 bases. Germline lookup yields CDR1 DFQATT and CDR2 SNEGSKA (reference sequence). CDR3 bases: TGCAGTGCTAGTTTCGGACAGGGTATAGATACGCAGTATTTT. Protein sequence: CSASFGQGIDTQYF.

This chain links TRBV7-9 with TRBJ2-7, with D tentatively TRBD2 (7 bases). This CDR3 region has 16 residues. The germline V gene encodes CDR1 SEHNR and CDR2 FQNEAQ (reference sequence). Trimming shortened V by 5 bases and J by 3 bases, and 20 bases separated the two germline ends. The CDR3 spells CASSPLRGPSLYEQYF. CDR3 nucleotides: TGTGCCAGCAGCCCACTGCGGGGGCCGTCCCTCTACGAGCAGTACTTC.

Notes on this clone: Other nucleotide sequences from this sample produce the same CDR3. This chain joins TRBV5-5 and TRBJ1-1; D call uncertain. V was trimmed by 0 bases and J by 0 bases, leaving 6 bases between them. The CDR3 has 14 amino acids. Per the germline V gene, CDR1 is SGHKS and CDR2 is YYEKEE (reference sequence). CDR3: CASSLVVLNTEAFF. CDR3 nucleotides: TGTGCCAGCAGCTTGGTCGTCCTGAACACTGAAGCTTTCTTT.

This sequence joins TRBV3-1 (or the pseudogene TRBV3-2) and TRBJ2-7, with TRBD1 as a possible D gene (5 bases). Germline CDR1 and CDR2: LGHDT and YNNKEL (reference sequence). This CDR3 has 13 residues. V was pared by 2 bases and J by 6 bases, with 11 bases between. Written as DNA, the CDR3 is TGTGCCAGCAGCCAACGTAGAAGGGGCGAGCAGTACTTC. It translates to CASSQRRRGEQYF.

This clone was seen a handful of times. The chain couples TRBV11-3 to TRBJ2-3; 15 nucleotides agree with TRBD2. Trimming took 5 bases from V and 9 from J; bases not matched to a gene: 12. CDR3 length: 17 residues. CDR1 is SGHNT, CDR2 YENEEA, per germline. The DNA of the CDR3 is TGTGCCAGCAGCGTTAAACCGGGACTAGCGGGGGGAAGGACGCAGTATTTT. Translation gives CASSVKPGLAGGRTQYF.

This chain links TRBV7-9 with TRBJ2-2; 7 bases line up with TRBD2. Trimming cost V 1 base and J 0 bases; bases outside gene matches: 8. Germline CDR1 is SEHNR and CDR2 is FQNEAQ (reference sequence). The CDR3 loop spans 18 amino acids. The CDR3 DNA sequence: TGTGCCAGCAGCTTAGAGGTAGCGGGTCCTGCGAACACCGGGGAGCTGTTTTTT. It codes for CASSLEVAGPANTGELFF.

The V and J genes are TRBV2 and TRBJ1-6; 9 nucleotides agree with TRBD1. CDR1 and CDR2 from the germline V gene are SNHLY and FYNNEI. After removal of 4 bases from V and 4 bases from J, the junction contained 5 bases not matched to a gene. The CDR3 length is 16 residues. The CDR3: CASSAQGQGYNSPLHF. Here the CDR3 DNA reads TGTGCCAGCAGTGCCCAAGGACAGGGGTATAATTCACCCCTCCACTTT.

The chain recombines TRBV20-1 with TRBJ1-2; a possible D gene is TRBD1 (5 bases). Trimming pared 3 bases from V and 4 bases from J, leaving 12 bases between. In germline, CDR1 is DFQATT, CDR2 SNEGSKA (reference sequence). The CDR3 is 13 residues long. The CDR3 reads CSASQSGIYGYTF. Here the CDR3 DNA reads TGCAGTGCTAGTCAGTCAGGGATCTATGGCTACACCTTC.

This chain links TRBV7-9 with TRBJ1-2; D may be TRBD1 (5 bases). CDR3 length: 13 residues. With 5 bases removed from V and 3 bases from J, the gap between germline ends came to 10 bases. Germline V gives CDR1 SEHNR, CDR2 FQNEAQ (reference sequence). DNA for the CDR3: TGTGCCAGCAGCCGCGGGACGGACTATGGCTACACCTTC. Its protein is CASSRGTDYGYTF.

The V and J genes are TRBV3-1 (or the pseudogene TRBV3-2) and TRBJ2-7, with D unresolved. This CDR3 contains 14 residues. Germline CDR1 and CDR2: LGHDT and YNNKEL (reference sequence). Deletions cut 3 bases from V and 5 bases from J, with 14 bases between. CDR3 DNA: TGTGCCAGCAGCCAGGCGAGGATTGGCCACGAGCAGTACTTC. The encoded protein is CASSQARIGHEQYF.